The text below deals with one T cell receptor (beta chain). Its matching antigen is unknown. At the deep level, the assay was run. Produced via immunoSEQ multiplex PCR; TCRdb's table is partial and in-frame only. The sample carries 550,000 to 750,000 clones, about 90% recorded once. The CDR3 consists of 13 residues. CDR1 SGHDN and CDR2 FVKESK come from the germline V gene. V shed 5 bases and J shed 3 bases, with 10 bases lying between them. Naive CD8 populations comprised CD45RO-negative cells positively selected for CCR7, excluding terminally differentiated effector memory CD45RA+ cells. This sample was taken from a study of shared clonotypes between healthy human individuals. The study's findings and limits: Compared with memory subsets, naive subsets generally had larger estimated richness. Between a few donors, naive CD4 clonotypes were shared at a level of roughly 5.5%.

The rearrangement joins TRBV14 to TRBJ1-1; D gene unclear. The TCR comes from a man younger than 45 in good health. The specimen sequenced was naive CD8+ T cells sorted from blood. The CDR3 DNA reads TGTGCCAGCAGCGGGTGGTTGGACACTGAAGCTTTCTTT. It yields the protein CASSGWLDTEAFF.